One sample yielded the 7 T cell receptor beta chains listed below, sequenced in a study of T cells in Graves' hyperthyroidism and ophthalmopathy. Amplified regions were TCR beta CDR3 sequences from RNA transcripts. A first-round RT-PCR of the TCR CDR3 used the HTBI primer set. TCRdb itself ran the multiplex PCR reads through MiXCR, one entry per CDR3 protein. The data contain hundreds of thousands of distinct CDR3 sequences, 20% to 25% of them singletons. Sample: blood. The source of these receptors is a man aged 25-45 years with Graves' ophthalmopathy.

V usage is TRBV14 and J usage is TRBJ2-3; 11 positions match TRBD2. The CDR3 length is 19 residues. Unmatched junction bases numbered 11, after V lost 1 base and J lost 2 bases. Germline lookup yields CDR1 SGHDN and CDR2 FVKESK. The CDR3 region is CASSQGAAGTSGYTDTQYF. The CDR3 DNA reads as TGTGCCAGCAGCCAAGGGGCGGCCGGGACTAGCGGTTACACAGATACGCAGTATTTT.

This chain connects TRBV7-3 to TRBJ2-1; 9 nucleotides align to TRBD2. The CDR3 contains 16 residues. V gave up 5 bases and J gave up 5 bases; unmatched junction bases: 10. Germline-derived CDR1 and CDR2 are SGHTA and FQGTGA. CDR3 residues: CASSPPGGRANNEQFF. The CDR3 nucleotides are TGTGCCAGCAGCCCCCCTGGCGGGAGGGCCAACAATGAGCAGTTCTTC.

The chain carries TRBV25-1 and TRBJ2-1; D gene ambiguous. V was pared by 5 bases and J by 8 bases, with 7 bases between. Looked up from germline, CDR1 is MGHDK and CDR2 is SYGVNS. This CDR3 is built from 11 residues. In nucleotides, the CDR3 is TGTGCCAGCAGTTGGACGGATGAGCAGTTCTTC. Its translation is CASSWTDEQFF.

As to this clonotype: With a much larger clone just one base away, this may be a read error. The chain links TRBV11-2 to TRBJ2-1, with TRBD1 identical over 8 bases. The J call may be mistaken, given a closer DNA end match to TRBJ2-7. Germline V lookup: CDR1 SGHAT, CDR2 FQNNGV. CDR3 length equals 16 residues. DNA of the CDR3: TGTGCCAGCAGCCCAACGGCCAGGGGGCTTGACAATGAGCAGTACTTC. This codes for CASSPTARGLDNEQYF.

This clonotype occurred many times. This chain connects TRBV5-1 to TRBJ2-1, with 8 bases that match TRBD2. The germline V gene encodes CDR1 SGHRS and CDR2 YFSETQ. The V gene end was trimmed by 5 bases and the J gene end by 2 bases; junction bases not matched to a gene: 6. CDR3 length: 15 amino acids. The CDR3 region is CASRPGGDTYNEQFF. Written as DNA, the CDR3 is TGCGCCAGCAGACCGGGGGGGGATACCTACAATGAGCAGTTCTTC.

This clonotype was counted between two and nine times. V is TRBV6-1 and J is TRBJ2-7, with a weak D call TRBD1 (5 bases). From germline, CDR1 is MNHNS and CDR2 SASEGT. V dropped 3 bases and J dropped 3 bases, with 12 bases sitting between them. The CDR3 spans 14 residues. The DNA for the CDR3 is TGTGCCAGCAGTGACAGACCAGGGCGCTACGAGCAGTACTTC. This encodes CASSDRPGRYEQYF.

The chain couples TRBV6-1 to TRBJ1-5; D is unclear. CDR3 length: 14 residues. Trimming stripped 3 bases from V and 7 bases from J, with 13 bases between. Per germline, CDR1 MNHNS and CDR2 SASEGT. CDR3 DNA: TGTGCCAGCAGTGACCATAGGGTTTCGCAGCCCCAGCATTTT. Its translation: CASSDHRVSQPQHF.